What follows describes a single T cell receptor (beta chain). Its cognate antigen is unknown. The source of the sample is a study of identifying expanded T cells in peripheral blood. The V and J ends lost 3 bases and 5 bases, in that order; junction bases with no gene match: 8. CDR1 is SGDLS, CDR2 YYNGEE, per germline. The CDR3 length is 15 residues. Assay used: immunoSEQ multiplex PCR; TCRdb lists only in-frame clones, some missing. This sample carries some 120,000 clones, 75% to 90% of them seen once, and the ten largest clones take more than 2.5%. Findings of the study overall: Across healthy donors, higher total template counts meant significantly greater approximately two-week count variance.

Collection occurred without any documented infections or immune events in donors. The receptor's source is a person between 18 and 75 years old in good health. The chain links TRBV9 to TRBJ2-1; 7 nucleotides align to TRBD1. Sequencing used blood. The CDR3 loop reads CASSAVGDSHNEQFF. CDR3 coding DNA: TGTGCCAGCAGCGCGGTCGGGGACAGTCACAATGAGCAGTTCTTC.